This TCR beta chain comes out of a study of CD8 T cells in ankylosing spondylitis. Overall study results and limits: Earlier studies detected some motif variants in reactive arthritis synovial fluid and blood.

Quantitative 5'-RACE was performed with molecular barcodes, and it yielded the TCR beta libraries. One entry per CDR3 protein results from TCRdb running MiXCR on the 5' RACE reads. This table holds around 230,000 distinct CDR3 sequences, 8% to 10% found once. The CDR3 sequence is 12 residues long. Germline lookup yields CDR1 DFQATT and CDR2 SNEGSKA (reference sequence). The V and J ends lost 6 bases and 8 bases respectively, with 16 bases between them. This clonotype was observed many times. Its antigen is as yet unknown. The genes are TRBV20-1 and TRBJ1-2; D possibly corresponds to TRBD1 (6 bases). The sequenced material came from blood, either unsorted or a sorted T cell fraction (not recorded which). The sequence derives from a female donor with ankylosing spondylitis or in good health (not recorded which). CDR3 loop: CSAPRGARGYTF. CDR3 bases: TGCAGTGCCCCTCGGGGGGCGCGAGGCTACACCTTC.